These 19 T cell receptor beta chains were all obtained from the same sample, sequenced in a study of beta chain features in type 1 diabetes. Findings and limits, study-wide: In every one of the four CD4+ subsets, TCRB CDR3s were moderately but significantly shorter in Type 1 diabetes patients.

Expressed TCRB transcripts were sequenced after all isolated RNA was converted to cDNA. Generated by immunoSEQ multiplex PCR, the TCRdb table keeps only in-frame clones and is missing some. The sample includes about 270,000 clones, around 15% of them seen just once. No antigen has been identified for these receptors. The sequencing input was naive CD4+ T cells from blood. Receptors were obtained from a man aged 30-40 years with type 1 diabetes.

This chain joins TRBV7-2 and TRBJ1-5, with a possible D match to TRBD1 (6 bases). This CDR3 comprises 15 residues. CDR1 and CDR2 from the germline V gene are SGHTA and FQGNSA. Trimming removed 7 bases at V and 2 bases at J, with 15 bases between. The CDR3 region is CASTAGGAGNQPQHF. In DNA, the CDR3 is TGTGCCAGCACTGCGGGGGGGGCTGGCAATCAGCCCCAGCATTTT.

The chain uses TRBV10-3 and TRBJ2-7; possibly TRBD2 for D (5 bases). Per germline, CDR1 ENHRY and CDR2 SYGVKD. This CDR3 has 17 amino acids. Trimming took off 0 bases at V and 2 bases at J, with 17 bases between the two ends. The chain's CDR3 is CAISESMATFGTYEQYF. The DNA for the CDR3 is TGTGCCATCAGTGAGTCGATGGCGACTTTCGGGACCTACGAGCAGTACTTC.

This clone has just a few counts. The chain employs TRBV30 and TRBJ2-7, with TRBD1 matching 10 bases. Per the germline V gene, CDR1 is GTSNPN and CDR2 is SVGIG (reference sequence). CDR3 length equals 16 residues. J gave up 1 base and V 1 base, and 7 bases lay outside the gene matches. The CDR3 sequence is CAWSEVGTGASYEQYF. As DNA, the CDR3 is TGTGCCTGGAGTGAAGTTGGGACAGGGGCATCCTACGAGCAGTACTTC.

The rearrangement uses TRBV30 and TRBJ2-7; 9 bases agree with TRBD2. The ends lost 3 bases at V and 2 bases at J; junction bases unmatched: 8. Germline V gene sequence: CDR1 GTSNPN, CDR2 SVGIG (reference sequence). The CDR3 covers 15 residues. Here the CDR3 reads CAWSLGTSSTYEQYF. The CDR3 DNA follows: TGTGCCTGGAGCCTCGGGACTAGCAGCACCTACGAGCAGTACTTC.

This clone appeared a few times. V and J are TRBV29-1 and TRBJ2-3; 10 positions agree with TRBD2. The J segment lost 3 bases and the V segment lost 3 bases, leaving 3 bases of the junction unmatched. The CDR3 covers 14 residues. Germline-derived CDR1 and CDR2 are SQVTM and ANQGSEA. The CDR3 region has the DNA TGCAGCGTTGAGAGTAGCGGGAGGACAGATACGCAGTATTTT. Encoded protein: CSVESSGRTDTQYF.

This clone was picked up a small number of times. This chain uses TRBV9 with TRBJ1-3, with D tentatively TRBD1 (6 bases). V lost 5 bases and J lost 2, with 11 bases in between. The germline CDR1 and CDR2 sequences are SGDLS and YYNGEE. The CDR3 is made up of 14 amino acids. CDR3 residues: CASRRDITGNTIYF. CDR3 bases: TGTGCCAGCAGACGGGACATTACTGGAAACACCATATATTTT.

This chain uses TRBV2 with TRBJ2-2; D not resolved. The CDR3 is 11 amino acids. Between the trimmed V and J ends, which lost 6 bases and 7 bases, there was a span of 6 bases. Germline V CDR1 and CDR2: SNHLY, FYNNEI. The CDR3 region is CASSFVGELFF. CDR3 coding DNA: TGTGCCAGCAGCTTTGTCGGGGAGCTGTTTTTT. Looking up the rest from reference TRBV2 and TRBJ2-2 gives the full variable domain: EPEVTQTPSHQVTQMGQEVILRCVPISNHLYFYWYRQILGQKVEFLVSFYNNEISEKSEIFDDQFSVERPDGSNFTLKIRSTKLEDSAMYFCASSFVGELFFGEGSRLTVL.

This clone was detected only a few times. The rearrangement uses TRBV29-1 and TRBJ1-1; 7 bases agree with TRBD1. From germline, CDR1 is SQVTM and CDR2 ANQGSEA. V dropped 7 bases and J dropped 3; count of bases not matched to a gene: 8. The CDR3 consists of 13 residues. Here the CDR3 reads CSAKTGSDTEAFF. In DNA form, the CDR3 reads TGCAGCGCAAAGACAGGGTCCGACACTGAAGCTTTCTTT.

This clone was observed a handful of times. The chain recombines TRBV5-6 with TRBJ2-7, with 7 bases that match TRBD1. The germline V gene has CDR1 SGHDT and CDR2 YYEEEE. The CDR3 is 15 residues long. J lost 3 bases, V lost 4 bases, and 10 bases had no gene match. DNA for the CDR3: TGTGCCAGCAGCCACGGGACAGTAACACTCTACGAGCAGTACTTC. Protein product: CASSHGTVTLYEQYF. The variable domain in full, completed from reference TRBV5-6 and TRBJ2-7, reads DAGVTQSPTHLIKTRGQQVTLRCSPKSGHDTVSWYQQALGQGPQFIFQYYEEEERQRGNFPDRFSGHQFPNYSSELNVNALLLGDSALYLCASSHGTVTLYEQYFGPGTRLTVT.

The chain has TRBV7-2 and TRBJ2-1; TRBD2 matches at 8 bases. The CDR3 spans 14 residues. Germline V gives CDR1 SGHTA, CDR2 FQGNSA. Trimming took 3 bases from V and 8 from J; bases not matched to a gene: 6. CDR3 in DNA: TGTGCCAGCAGCTTTCGGGAGGGCGGCCATGAGCAGTTCTTC. This encodes CASSFREGGHEQFF.

The V gene is TRBV14, the J gene TRBJ1-2; the D is unclear. Trimming removed 0 bases at V and 5 bases at J, with 4 bases between. The CDR3 is made up of 12 amino acids. Germline V CDR1 and CDR2: SGHDN, FVKESK. The CDR3 reads CASSQDRYGYTF. CDR3 coding DNA: TGTGCCAGCAGCCAAGACCGGTATGGCTACACCTTC.

The table lists this clone with a few counts. The gene calls are TRBV30 and TRBJ2-2; the D gene is possibly TRBD2 (6 bases). V lost 0 bases, J lost 6 bases, and 14 bases lay in between. The CDR3 covers 15 residues. Germline-derived CDR1 and CDR2 are GTSNPN and SVGIG (reference sequence). The CDR3 coding sequence is TGTGCCTGGAGTGTTGGAGGGACGATCCCCGGGGAGCTGTTTTTT. Protein product: CAWSVGGTIPGELFF.

The V call is TRBV5-1, the J call TRBJ2-3; D may be TRBD2 (6 bases). Germline CDR1 reads SGHRS; CDR2 reads YFSETQ. Trimming took 4 bases from V and 2 from J, leaving 11 bases between them. The CDR3 has 14 residues. The CDR3 is CASSLTRPTDTQYF. The CDR3 nucleotides read TGCGCCAGCAGCCTGACTAGACCCACAGATACGCAGTATTTT.

This clone was recorded a few times. This chain connects TRBV2 to TRBJ1-2, with unresolved D. The CDR3 extends over 11 amino acids. The V end was cut by 5 bases, the J end by 5 bases, with 6 bases between. CDR1 is SNHLY and CDR2 is FYNNEI in the germline V gene. The CDR3 loop reads CASSLEYGYTF. The CDR3 nucleotides are TGTGCCAGCAGTTTAGAATATGGCTACACCTTC.

In its sample, this clone was seen a few times. The chain uses TRBV7-9 and TRBJ2-7; possible D gene TRBD1, 5 bases. The CDR3 covers 14 residues. V was shortened by 1 base and J by 7 bases, with 14 bases between the two germline ends. Germline values: CDR1 SEHNR, CDR2 FQNEAQ (reference sequence). The CDR3 DNA reads as TGTGCCAGCAGCTTAGGGCAGGGCCTCCTGGAGCAGTACTTC. Translation gives CASSLGQGLLEQYF.

This clone was seen a few times. This rearrangement joins TRBV7-9 to TRBJ1-2; D is perhaps TRBD1 (6 bases). Germline CDR1 is SEHNR and CDR2 is FQNEAQ (reference sequence). The CDR3 spans 18 residues. The ends were cut back, 5 bases at V and 0 bases at J, with 22 bases in the middle. As DNA, the CDR3 is TGTGCCAGCAGCCCCATTAGAAGGGACACTGCTACTAACTATGGCTACACCTTC. It encodes CASSPIRRDTATNYGYTF.

This clone turned up a few times. The chain combines TRBV2 with TRBJ1-1; D unresolved. The CDR3 sequence is 13 residues long. Germline loops: CDR1 SNHLY, CDR2 FYNNEI. V dropped 4 bases and J dropped 1 base, with 7 bases sitting between them. As DNA, the CDR3 is TGTGCCAGCAGTGGGCAGGAGAACACTGAAGCTTTCTTT. As protein: CASSGQENTEAFF.

This clone was counted a few times. The gene calls are TRBV10-3 and TRBJ2-6; D gene unclear. Germline V gives CDR1 ENHRY, CDR2 SYGVKD. The CDR3 consists of 14 residues. V lost 3 bases, J lost 0 bases, and 3 bases lay in between. CDR3 residues: CAISDSSGANVLTF. CDR3 coding DNA: TGTGCCATCAGTGACAGCTCTGGGGCCAACGTCCTGACTTTC.

The V gene is TRBV28, the J gene TRBJ1-2, with D maybe TRBD1 (6 bases). V lost 6 bases and J 8 bases, leaving 13 bases between the germline ends. Germline CDR1 and CDR2: MDHEN and SYDVKM. CDR3 length: 12 amino acids. For the CDR3, the DNA is TGTGCCAGCAGAACAGGGTCCCACGGCTACACCTTC. It specifies CASRTGSHGYTF.